The 21 T cell receptor beta chains below come from one sample, sequenced in a study of CXCR3-negative and CXCR3-positive naive CD8 T cells. With UMI labels, 5' RACE was used to prepare the TRB cDNA libraries. TCRdb reanalyzed the 5' RACE reads and collapses them to one entry per CDR3 protein, without DNA. This sample's clone table lists 100,000 to 150,000 distinct CDR3 sequences. The specimen was naive CXCR3- CD8+ T cells from blood. As to subset: CD45RO-CCR7+CD27+CD95- naive CD8+ T cells lacking CXCR3 (TNR3-). These receptors were obtained from a human donor in good health. Some clones in this sample may be carry-over from other donors' samples.

The J gene is TRBJ1-1, the V gene TRBV29-1. The CDR3 covers 11 residues. Germline CDR1 and CDR2: SQVTM and ANQGSEA. The CDR3 reads CSVELNTEAFF.

The J gene is TRBJ2-7, the V gene TRBV7-2; the TRBD1 assignment by TCRdb is unverifiable without DNA. CDR3 length equals 14 residues. Germline V gives CDR1 SGHTA, CDR2 FQGNSA. This CDR3 is CASSSGVRPYEQYF. The full variable domain, with the rest looked up from reference TRBV7-2 and TRBJ2-7, is GAGVSQSPSNKVTEKGKDVELRCDPISGHTALYWYRQSLGQGLEFLIYFQGNSAPDKSGLPSDRFSAERTGGSVSTLTIQRTQQEDSAVYLCASSSGVRPYEQYFGPGTRLTVT.

J is TRBJ2-5 and V is TRBV12-3 or TRBV12-4; TCRdb proposes TRBD2, but this gene call is untestable without DNA. The CDR3 is made up of 16 amino acids. The CDR3 loop is CASSLAALAMEETQYF.

The chain has TRBV29-1 and TRBJ2-3; the D call from TCRdb, TRBD2, cannot be confirmed without DNA. The CDR3 consists of 13 residues. Germline values: CDR1 SQVTM, CDR2 ANQGSEA. The CDR3 here is CSSGLAGSDTQYF.

The CDR3 here is CASSYARSKQFF. V usage is TRBV28 and J usage is TRBJ2-1; TCRdb's D gene call, TRBD1, goes unchecked for lack of DNA. Germline lookup yields CDR1 MDHEN and CDR2 SYDVKM. The CDR3 is 12 amino acids. The whole variable domain, filled in from reference TRBV28 and TRBJ2-1, reads DVKVTQSSRYLVKRTGEKVFLECVQDMDHENMFWYRQDPGLGLRLIYFSYDVKMKEKGDIPEGYSVSREKKERFSLILESASTNQTSMYLCASSYARSKQFFGPGTRLTVL.

The chain combines TRBV15 with TRBJ2-1. Germline V gives CDR1 LNHNV, CDR2 YYDKDF (reference sequence). This CDR3 region has 14 residues. The CDR3 loop reads CATSRDFAYNEQFF.

The gene calls are TRBV20-1 and TRBJ2-7. The germline V gene has CDR1 DFQATT and CDR2 SNEGSKA (reference sequence). This CDR3 contains 11 residues. The CDR3 here is CSARRIYEQYF.

This chain links TRBV4-3 with TRBJ1-6. CDR1 is LGHNA and CDR2 is YSLEER in the germline V gene. CDR3 length: 17 amino acids. This CDR3 reads CASSQDSGQGFYSPLHF.

The chain carries TRBV12-3 or TRBV12-4 and TRBJ1-3. The CDR3 has 14 residues. Here the CDR3 reads CASSYISSGNTIYF.

This chain links TRBV28 with TRBJ2-5; the D call of TRBD1 rests on TCRdb alone, since no DNA is present to check it. CDR3 size: 15 residues. Germline loops: CDR1 MDHEN, CDR2 SYDVKM. The chain's CDR3 is CASSPLSGGEETQYF.

This chain connects TRBV19 to TRBJ2-3. CDR1 and CDR2 from the germline V gene are LNHDA and SQIVND (reference sequence). This CDR3 contains 11 residues. CDR3: CASIHADTQYF.

The chain uses TRBV10-3 and TRBJ2-7; TCRdb picks TRBD1, but there is no DNA to check that call. Germline assignment: CDR1 ENHRY and CDR2 SYGVKD. The CDR3 spans 13 residues. The CDR3 loop reads CAIKGDTTHEQYF.

This rearrangement joins TRBV7-8 to TRBJ2-2; TCRdb's D gene call, TRBD2, goes unchecked for lack of DNA. The germline V gene encodes CDR1 SGHVS and CDR2 FQNEAQ. The CDR3 covers 16 residues. The CDR3 loop is CASSSVRLANTGELFF.

The chain carries TRBV2 and TRBJ2-1; TCRdb names TRBD1, which stays unverified in the absence of DNA. CDR1 is SNHLY and CDR2 is FYNNEI in the germline V gene. The CDR3 is made up of 17 amino acids. This CDR3 reads CASSEAPVFGSYNEQFF.

The CDR3 loop is CASSPGTGGSYEQYF. The gene calls are TRBV7-6 and TRBJ2-7; TCRdb proposes TRBD1, but this gene call is untestable without DNA. CDR3 length: 15 amino acids. Germline V gene sequence: CDR1 SGHVS, CDR2 FNYEAQ.

V gene TRBV28 combines with J gene TRBJ1-6; checking the TCRdb D call of TRBD1 is not possible without DNA. CDR3 length: 15 residues. The germline V gene has CDR1 MDHEN and CDR2 SYDVKM. The CDR3 region is CASSLLSGGGSPLHF.

The chain is built from TRBV15 and TRBJ2-4. The CDR3 spans 15 residues. The V gene's germline CDR1 is LNHNV and CDR2 YYDKDF (reference sequence). CDR3 sequence reads: CATSRDRSLGNIQYF.

The V and J genes are TRBV6-1 and TRBJ2-3; TCRdb's assignment of TRBD1 cannot be checked, as there is no DNA. This CDR3 has 16 amino acids. Per germline, CDR1 MNHNS and CDR2 SASEGT. The CDR3: CASSALTGLSTDTQYF.

The rearrangement links TRBV5-1 to TRBJ2-4; TCRdb proposes TRBD1, but this gene call is untestable without DNA. This CDR3 region has 16 residues. Germline V gene sequence: CDR1 SGHRS, CDR2 YFSETQ. The CDR3 is CASSQTGTVQENIQYF.

CDR3 in amino acids: CSAKSDRSYNEQFF. V usage is TRBV20-1 and J usage is TRBJ2-1. The CDR3 spans 14 residues. Per germline, CDR1 DFQATT and CDR2 SNEGSKA (reference sequence).

V usage is TRBV29-1 and J usage is TRBJ2-7; TCRdb lists TRBD2, though no DNA is available to test this call. CDR1 and CDR2 (germline): SQVTM, ANQGSEA. There are 15 residues in the CDR3. Here the CDR3 reads CSVVTALDYPGEQYF.